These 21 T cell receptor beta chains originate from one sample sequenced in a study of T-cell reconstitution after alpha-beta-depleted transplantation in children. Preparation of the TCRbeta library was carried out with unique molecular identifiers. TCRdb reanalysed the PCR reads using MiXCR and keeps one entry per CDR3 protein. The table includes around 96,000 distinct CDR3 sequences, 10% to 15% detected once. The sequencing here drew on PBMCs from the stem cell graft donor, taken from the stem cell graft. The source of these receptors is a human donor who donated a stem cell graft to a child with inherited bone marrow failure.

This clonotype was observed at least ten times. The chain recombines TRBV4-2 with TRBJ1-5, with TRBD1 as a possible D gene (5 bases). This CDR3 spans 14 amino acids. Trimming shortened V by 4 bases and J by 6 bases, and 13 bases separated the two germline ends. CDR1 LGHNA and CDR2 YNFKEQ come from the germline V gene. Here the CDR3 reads CASSLQENSQPQHF. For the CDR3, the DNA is TGTGCCAGCAGCCTACAGGAAAACAGTCAGCCCCAGCATTTT.

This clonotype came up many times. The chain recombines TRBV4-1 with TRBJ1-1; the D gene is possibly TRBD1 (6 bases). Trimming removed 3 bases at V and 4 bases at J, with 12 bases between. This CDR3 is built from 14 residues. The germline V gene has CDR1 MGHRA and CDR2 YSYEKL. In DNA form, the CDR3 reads TGCGCCAGCAGCCAGTCCGGACAGCTCACTGAAGCTTTCTTT. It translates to CASSQSGQLTEAFF.

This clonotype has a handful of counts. The CDR3 bases are TGTGCCAGCAGTCCACAGGTTTACTCCTACAATGAGCAGTTCTTC. Translation: CASSPQVYSYNEQFF. The rearrangement joins TRBV6-2 or TRBV6-3 to TRBJ2-1; D might be TRBD1 (5 bases). The CDR3 length is 15 residues. Germline lookup yields CDR1 MNHEY and CDR2 SVGEGT. V was clipped by 5 bases and J by 0 bases, with 11 bases between them.

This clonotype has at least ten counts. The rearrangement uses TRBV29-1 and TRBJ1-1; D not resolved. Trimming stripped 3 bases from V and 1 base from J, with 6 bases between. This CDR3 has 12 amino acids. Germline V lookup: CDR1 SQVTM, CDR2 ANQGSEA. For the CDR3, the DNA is TGCAGCGTTGACCGCGGGAACACTGAAGCTTTCTTT. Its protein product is CSVDRGNTEAFF.

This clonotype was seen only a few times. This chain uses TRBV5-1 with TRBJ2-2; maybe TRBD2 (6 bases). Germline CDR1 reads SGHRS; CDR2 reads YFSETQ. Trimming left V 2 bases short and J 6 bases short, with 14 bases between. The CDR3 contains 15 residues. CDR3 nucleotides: TGCGCCAGCAGCTTACTGGGGGACTTCCCCGGGGAGCTGTTTTTT. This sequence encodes CASSLLGDFPGELFF. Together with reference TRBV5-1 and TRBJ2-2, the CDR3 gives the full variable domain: KAGVTQTPRYLIKTRGQQVTLSCSPISGHRSVSWYQQTPGQGLQFLFEYFSETQRNKGNFPGRFSGRQFSNSRSEMNVSTLELGDSALYLCASSLLGDFPGELFFGEGSRLTVL.

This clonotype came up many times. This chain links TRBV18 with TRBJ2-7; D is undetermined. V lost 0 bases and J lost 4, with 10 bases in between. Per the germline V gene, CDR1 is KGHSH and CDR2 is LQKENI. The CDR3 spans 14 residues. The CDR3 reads CASSPPSLVYEQYF. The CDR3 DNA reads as TGTGCCAGCTCACCACCGTCACTGGTGTACGAGCAGTACTTC.

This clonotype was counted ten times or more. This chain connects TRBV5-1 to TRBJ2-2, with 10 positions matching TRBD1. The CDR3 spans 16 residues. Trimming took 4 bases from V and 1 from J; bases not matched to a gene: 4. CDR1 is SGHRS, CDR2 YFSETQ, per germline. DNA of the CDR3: TGCGCCAGCAGCCCCCGGACAGGGGGGAACACCGGGGAGCTGTTTTTT. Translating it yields CASSPRTGGNTGELFF.

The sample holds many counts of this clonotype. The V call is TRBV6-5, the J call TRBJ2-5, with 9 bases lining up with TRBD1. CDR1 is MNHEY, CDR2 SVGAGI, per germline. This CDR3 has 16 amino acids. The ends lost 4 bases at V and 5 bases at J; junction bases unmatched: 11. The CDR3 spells CASSSTLTGGYETQYF. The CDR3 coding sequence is TGTGCCAGCAGTTCCACACTGACAGGGGGTTATGAGACCCAGTACTTC.

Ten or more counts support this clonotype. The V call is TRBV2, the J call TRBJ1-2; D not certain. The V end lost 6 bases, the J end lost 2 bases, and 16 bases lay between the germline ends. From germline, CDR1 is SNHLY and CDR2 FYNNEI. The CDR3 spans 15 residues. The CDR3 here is CASRAGIGANYGYTF. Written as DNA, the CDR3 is TGTGCCAGCAGGGCGGGCATTGGAGCAAACTATGGCTACACCTTC.

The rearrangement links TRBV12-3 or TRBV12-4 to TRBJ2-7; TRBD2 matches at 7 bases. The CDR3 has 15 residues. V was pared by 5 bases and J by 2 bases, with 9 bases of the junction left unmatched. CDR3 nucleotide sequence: TGTGCCAGCAGTATCACGGGGGGATCTCCCTACGAGCAGTACTTC. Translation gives CASSITGGSPYEQYF.

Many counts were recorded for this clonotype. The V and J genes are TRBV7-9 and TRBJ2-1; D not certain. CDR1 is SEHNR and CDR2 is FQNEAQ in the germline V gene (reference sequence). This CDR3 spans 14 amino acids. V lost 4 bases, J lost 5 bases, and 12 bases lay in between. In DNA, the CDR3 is TGTGCCAGCAGCTCGGCGGTGGTCAACAATGAGCAGTTCTTC. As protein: CASSSAVVNNEQFF.

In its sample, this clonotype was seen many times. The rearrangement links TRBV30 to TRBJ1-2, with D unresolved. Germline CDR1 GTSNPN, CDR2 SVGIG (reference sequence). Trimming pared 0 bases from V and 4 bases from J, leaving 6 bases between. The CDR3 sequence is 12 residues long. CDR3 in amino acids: CAWSVRVYGYTF. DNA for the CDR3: TGTGCCTGGAGTGTACGGGTCTATGGCTACACCTTC.

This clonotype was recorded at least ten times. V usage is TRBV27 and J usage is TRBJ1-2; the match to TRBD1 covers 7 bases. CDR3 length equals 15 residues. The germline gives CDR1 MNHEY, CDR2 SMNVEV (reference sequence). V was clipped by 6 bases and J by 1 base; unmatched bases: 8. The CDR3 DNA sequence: TGTGCCAGCAGATTCAGGGGGTCAGATAACTATGGCTACACCTTC. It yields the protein CASRFRGSDNYGYTF.

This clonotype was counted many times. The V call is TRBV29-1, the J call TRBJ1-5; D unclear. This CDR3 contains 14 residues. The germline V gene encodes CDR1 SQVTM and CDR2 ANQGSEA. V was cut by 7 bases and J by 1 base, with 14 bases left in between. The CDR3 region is CSGPPAGSNQPQHF. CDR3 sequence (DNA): TGCAGCGGGCCCCCCGCGGGGAGCAATCAGCCCCAGCATTTT.

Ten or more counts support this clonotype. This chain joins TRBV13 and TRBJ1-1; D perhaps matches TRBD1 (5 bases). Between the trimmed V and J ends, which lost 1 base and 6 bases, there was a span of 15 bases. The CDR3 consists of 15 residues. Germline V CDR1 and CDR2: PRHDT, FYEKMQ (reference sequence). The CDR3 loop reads CASSLVGAGSAEAFF. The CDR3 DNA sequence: TGTGCCAGCAGCTTAGTAGGGGCAGGGTCGGCTGAAGCTTTCTTT. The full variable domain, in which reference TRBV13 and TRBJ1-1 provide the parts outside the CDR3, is AAGVIQSPRHLIKEKRETATLKCYPIPRHDTVYWYQQGPGQDPQFLISFYEKMQSDKGSIPDRFSAQQFSDYHSELNMSSLELGDSALYFCASSLVGAGSAEAFFGQGTRLTVV.

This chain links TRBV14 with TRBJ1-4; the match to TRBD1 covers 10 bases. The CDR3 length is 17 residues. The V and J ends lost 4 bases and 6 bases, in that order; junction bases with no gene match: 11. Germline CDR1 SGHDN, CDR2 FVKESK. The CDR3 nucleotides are TGTGCCAGCAGCCCCTTAGACAGGGGGCGTAAGGATGAAAAACTGTTTTTT. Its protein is CASSPLDRGRKDEKLFF.

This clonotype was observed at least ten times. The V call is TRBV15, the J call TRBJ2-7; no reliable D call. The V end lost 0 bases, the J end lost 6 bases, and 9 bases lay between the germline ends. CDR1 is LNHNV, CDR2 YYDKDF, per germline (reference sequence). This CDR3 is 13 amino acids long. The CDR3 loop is CATSRDPGFEQYF. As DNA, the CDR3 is TGTGCCACCAGCAGAGATCCGGGTTTCGAGCAGTACTTC.

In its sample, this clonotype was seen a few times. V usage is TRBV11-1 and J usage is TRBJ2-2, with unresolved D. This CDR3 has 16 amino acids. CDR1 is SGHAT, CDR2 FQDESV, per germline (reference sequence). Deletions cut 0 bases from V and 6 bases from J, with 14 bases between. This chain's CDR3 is CASSLAPPPAAGELFF. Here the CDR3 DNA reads TGTGCCAGCAGCTTAGCCCCCCCCCCGGCGGCCGGGGAGCTGTTTTTT.

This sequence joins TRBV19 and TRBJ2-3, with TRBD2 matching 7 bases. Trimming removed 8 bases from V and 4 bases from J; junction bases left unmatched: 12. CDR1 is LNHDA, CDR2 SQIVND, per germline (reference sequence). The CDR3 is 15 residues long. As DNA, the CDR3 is TGTGCCAGTGCCTCGGGGGGTAGGAGTCCAGATACGCAGTATTTT. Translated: CASASGGRSPDTQYF.

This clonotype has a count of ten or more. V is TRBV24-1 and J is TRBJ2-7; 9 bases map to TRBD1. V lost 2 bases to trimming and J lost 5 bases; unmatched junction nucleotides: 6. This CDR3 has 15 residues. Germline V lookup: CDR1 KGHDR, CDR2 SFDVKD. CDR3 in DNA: TGTGCCACCAGTGATTCCGGGACAGGGATGCACGAGCAGTACTTC. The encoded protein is CATSDSGTGMHEQYF.

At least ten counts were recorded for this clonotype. CDR3 in DNA: TGTGCCAGCAGCTTAGATAGGAGCTATAATTCACCCCTCCACTTT. Its protein product is CASSLDRSYNSPLHF. The chain links TRBV7-9 to TRBJ1-6; D call uncertain. CDR1 SEHNR and CDR2 FQNEAQ come from the germline V gene (reference sequence). The CDR3 spans 15 residues. V was shortened by 1 base and J by 3 bases, with 7 bases between the two germline ends. Complete variable domain (other parts from reference TRBV7-9 and TRBJ1-6): DTGVSQNPRHKITKRGQNVTFRCDPISEHNRLYWYRQTLGQGPEFLTYFQNEAQLEKSRLLSDRFSAERPKGSFSTLEIQRTEQGDSAMYLCASSLDRSYNSPLHFGNGTRLTVT.